This is a list of T cell receptor beta chains from one sample in a study of shared clonotypes between healthy human individuals. Using immunoSEQ multiplex PCR, the repertoire was profiled, and TCRdb retains in-frame clones only, with some absent. Seen here are 650,000 to 750,000 clones, 60% to 80% observed once, and the top ten hold less than 2%. The sequenced material came from memory CD4+ T cells sorted from blood. These receptors all come from a young woman in good health. The CDR3 runs from the conserved cysteine through the conserved F or W. The D gene is left open where the match is weak. Rows give clone size only sometimes, using once, few, many, or a class for an expanded clone.

few | TRBJ1-3 | TRBV19 | - | CASYKGLPRVGGNTIYF | TGTGCCAGTTATAAGGGTCTCCCTAGGGTAGGTGGAAACACCATATATTTT
- | TRBJ2-3 | TRBV7-9 | - | CASTRAKADTDTQYF | TGTGCCAGCACCCGAGCGAAGGCCGACACAGATACGCAGTATTTT
- | TRBJ2-6 | TRBV6-1 | - | CASQTGHSGANVLTF | TGTGCCAGCCAGACAGGACACTCTGGGGCCAACGTCCTGACTTTC
- | TRBJ1-5 | TRBV19 | - | CASQTDVSQHF | TGTGCCAGTCAGACGGACGTGTCCCAGCATTTT
- | TRBJ1-2 | TRBV2 | - | CASSEDKSWGGYTF | TGTGCCAGCAGTGAAGATAAAAGTTGGGGTGGCTACACCTTC
- | TRBJ2-5 | TRBV7-7 | - | CASSRGNQETQYF | TGTGCCAGCAGCAGGGGGAACCAAGAGACCCAGTACTTC
- | TRBJ1-1 | TRBV9 | TRBD1 | CASSADRGDTEAFF | TGTGCCAGCAGCGCAGACAGGGGCGACACTGAAGCTTTCTTT
- | TRBJ1-1 | TRBV6-1 | - | CASSETGAVTEAFF | TGTGCCAGCAGTGAGACGGGCGCAGTAACTGAAGCTTTCTTT
- | TRBJ1-2 | TRBV28 | TRBD1 | CASHDRAGYTF | TGTGCCAGCCACGACAGGGCGGGCTACACCTTC
- | TRBJ1-1 | TRBV6-6 | - | CASSWPGANTEAFF | TGTGCCAGCAGTTGGCCAGGAGCGAACACTGAAGCTTTCTTT
- | TRBJ1-3 | TRBV10-2 | - | CASSELGSSGNTIYF | TGCGCCAGCAGTGAGTTGGGGAGCTCTGGAAACACCATATATTTT
- | TRBJ2-7 | TRBV14 | - | CASSQDRGAPYEQYF | TGTGCCAGCAGCCAAGATAGGGGGGCTCCCTACGAGCAGTACTTC
- | TRBJ1-2 | TRBV2 | - | CASSEARRESYGYTF | TGTGCCAGCAGTGAAGCGAGACGGGAGAGCTATGGCTACACCTTC
- | TRBJ1-2 | TRBV5-1 | TRBD1 | CASSLDRGRMGYTF | TGCGCCAGCAGCTTGGACAGGGGGCGCATGGGCTACACCTTC
- | TRBJ1-1 | TRBV7-8 | TRBD1 | CASSLAGQGSIDYTEAFF | TGTGCCAGCAGCTTAGCCGGACAGGGGTCGATCGACTATACTGAAGCTTTCTTT
- | TRBJ2-7 | TRBV28 | - | CASSLSPGQTYEQYF | TGTGCCAGCAGTTTATCCCCTGGACAGACCTACGAGCAGTACTTC
- | TRBJ1-1 | TRBV6-5 | - | CASSYSWQGRGEAFF | TGTGCCAGCAGTTACTCTTGGCAGGGGAGGGGTGAAGCTTTCTTT
- | TRBJ2-5 | TRBV5-8 | TRBD1 | CASSLSRQGGLEETQYF | TGTGCCAGCAGCTTGTCCAGACAGGGGGGTCTTGAAGAGACCCAGTACTTC
- | TRBJ1-5 | TRBV5-1 | - | CASSLGEGSNQPQHF | TGCGCCAGCAGCTTGGGGGAGGGAAGCAATCAGCCCCAGCATTTT
- | TRBJ1-6 | TRBV2 | - | CASRQEAVDNSPLHF | TGTGCCAGCCGACAGGAGGCTGTAGATAATTCACCCCTCCACTTT
- | TRBJ1-1 | TRBV2 | - | CASRGLDTEAFF | TGTGCCAGCAGGGGATTGGACACTGAAGCTTTCTTT
- | TRBJ1-5 | TRBV27 | - | CASSPRDIYSNQPQHF | TGTGCCAGCAGTCCGCGTGATATATATAGCAATCAGCCCCAGCATTTT
- | TRBJ1-2 | TRBV5-5 | - | CASSLEGEHYGYTF | TGTGCCAGCAGCTTGGAAGGGGAACATTATGGCTACACCTTC
- | TRBJ2-1 | TRBV27 | TRBD2 | CASSSRLADNEQFF | TGTGCCAGCAGTTCCCGACTAGCAGACAATGAGCAGTTCTTC
- | TRBJ2-7 | TRBV25-1 | TRBD1 | CASSGDRAYEQYF | TGTGCCAGCAGCGGTGACAGGGCCTACGAGCAGTACTTC
- | TRBJ1-5 | TRBV25-1 | TRBD1 | CASSPGGQGRQPQHF | TGTGCCAGCAGTCCGGGGGGACAGGGCAGACAGCCCCAGCATTTT
- | TRBJ2-7 | TRBV5-1 | - | CASSLYPGGDGSYEQYF | TGCGCCAGCAGCTTGTATCCGGGTGGGGACGGCTCCTACGAGCAGTACTTC
- | TRBJ1-5 | TRBV19 | TRBD1 | CASSGTGSGQPQHF | TGTGCCAGTTCCGGGACAGGGTCGGGTCAGCCCCAGCATTTT
- | TRBJ1-3 | TRBV10-2 | - | CASMGGNTIYF | TGCGCCAGCATGGGAGGAAACACCATATATTTT
- | TRBJ2-7 | TRBV28 | - | CASSPPTYEQYF | TGTGCCAGCAGTCCCCCAACGTACGAGCAGTACTTC
many | TRBJ2-1 | TRBV5-4 | TRBD2 | CASSSWAWTSGQSSYNEQFF | TGTGCCAGCAGCTCTTGGGCATGGACTAGCGGACAGAGCTCCTACAATGAGCAGTTCTTC
- | TRBJ1-1 | TRBV6-6 | - | CASSYPRKGTEAFF | TGTGCCAGCAGTTACCCCCGAAAGGGCACTGAAGCTTTCTTT
- | TRBJ1-5 | TRBV28 | TRBD1 | CASSLGTGNQPQHF | TGTGCCAGCAGTTTGGGGACAGGGAATCAGCCCCAGCATTTT
- | TRBJ1-1 | TRBV28 | - | CASTHGGSMNTEAFF | TGTGCCAGCACCCACGGGGGATCTATGAACACTGAAGCTTTCTTT
- | TRBJ1-1 | TRBV11-1 | TRBD1 | CASRQTGTLNTEAFF | TGTGCCAGCAGACAGACAGGGACATTGAACACTGAAGCTTTCTTT
- | TRBJ1-1 | TRBV30 | - | CAWSVVFRGSEAFF | TGTGCCTGGAGTGTAGTCTTCAGGGGCTCTGAAGCTTTCTTT
- | TRBJ2-2 | TRBV2 | - | CASSERTAENTGELFF | TGTGCCAGCAGTGAGCGCACAGCGGAGAACACCGGGGAGCTGTTTTTT
- | TRBJ1-2 | TRBV5-4 | - | CASSLPGRTNYGYTF | TGTGCCAGCAGCTTACCGGGACGGACTAACTATGGCTACACCTTC
- | TRBJ2-5 | TRBV4-1 | TRBD2 | CASSQGRGGSEAETQYF | TGCGCCAGCAGCCAAGGTAGAGGCGGGAGCGAGGCGGAGACCCAGTACTTC
many | TRBJ1-3 | TRBV2 | - | CASTPQGAGNTIYF | TGTGCCAGCACGCCGCAGGGAGCTGGAAACACCATATATTTT
- | TRBJ2-7 | TRBV23-1 | TRBD2 | CASSPGGAGGSRDEQYF | TGCGCCAGCAGCCCCGGGGGGGCGGGAGGATCGAGGGACGAGCAGTACTTC
- | TRBJ2-2 | TRBV28 | - | CASSFGVVRAGELFF | TGTGCCAGCAGTTTCGGGGTGGTTCGTGCCGGGGAGCTGTTTTTT
- | TRBJ1-2 | TRBV6-5 | - | CASSYSLTVNYGYTF | TGTGCCAGCAGTTACTCTCTTACGGTCAACTATGGCTACACCTTC
- | TRBJ2-5 | TRBV6-5 | TRBD2 | CASSYASGEMQETQYF | TGTGCCAGCAGTTACGCTAGCGGGGAAATGCAAGAGACCCAGTACTTC
many | TRBJ1-2 | TRBV7-9 | - | CASSLVEGYTF | TGTGCCAGCAGCTTAGTAGAGGGCTACACCTTC
- | TRBJ1-1 | TRBV7-8 | - | CASSLDVRQMNTEAFF | TGTGCCAGCAGCTTAGATGTGCGACAGATGAACACTGAAGCTTTCTTT
- | TRBJ2-2 | TRBV27 | - | CASNTHRNTGELFF | TGTGCCAGCAACACTCACAGGAACACCGGGGAGCTGTTTTTT
once | TRBJ2-7 | TRBV7-9 | TRBD2 | CASSLPGRAHEQYF | TGTGCCAGCAGCTTACCCGGGAGGGCCCACGAGCAGTACTTC
- | TRBJ1-2 | TRBV15 | - | CATSRVGLGGYTF | TGTGCCACCAGCAGAGTTGGGTTAGGGGGCTACACCTTC
once | TRBJ2-1 | TRBV2 | - | CASTREMNEQFF | TGTGCCAGCACTCGGGAGATGAATGAGCAGTTCTTC
- | TRBJ2-7 | TRBV6-1 | - | CASRDYRSTYF | TGTGCCAGCAGAGATTACAGGTCAACGTACTTC
few | TRBJ2-7 | TRBV14 | - | CASSQVVGSGQYF | TGTGCCAGCAGCCAAGTAGTAGGTTCAGGACAGTACTTC
- | TRBJ1-2 | TRBV11-2 | - | CASSLGQGRGYTF | TGTGCCAGCAGCTTAGGTCAGGGGAGAGGCTACACCTTC
- | TRBJ2-7 | TRBV7-9 | TRBD1 | CASSLVTSQGSPYEQYF | TGTGCCAGCAGCTTAGTAACATCACAGGGGAGCCCCTACGAGCAGTACTTC
- | TRBJ2-2 | TRBV28 | - | CASSMSITGELFF | TGTGCCAGCAGTATGTCAATTACCGGGGAGCTGTTTTTT
few | TRBJ2-1 | TRBV5-1 | TRBD2 | CASSETGTSGIDEQFF | TGCGCCAGCAGCGAGACGGGGACTAGCGGGATTGATGAGCAGTTCTTC